Presented here are 28 T cell receptor beta chains from one specimen sequenced in a study of blood T cell repertoires in COVID-19. Repertoires were generated with immunoSEQ multiplex PCR, while TCRdb's copy carries only in-frame clones and drops some. The table lists about 52,000 clones, 82% of them singletons. The sequenced sample consisted of peripheral blood. Source of these receptors: a man aged 80 or over with COVID-19, enrolled during active disease.

This chain uses TRBV12-5 with TRBJ2-5; 9 bases line up with TRBD1. Germline-derived CDR1 and CDR2 are LGHNT and FRNRAP. Trimming removed 1 base from V and 3 bases from J; junction bases left unmatched: 9. The CDR3 sequence is 17 residues long. CDR3 DNA sequence: TGTGCTAGTGGTTTGGACTCCGGGACAGGGAGGAAAGAGACCCAGTACTTC. Translating gives CASGLDSGTGRKETQYF.

The chain is built from TRBV5-4 and TRBJ2-5; D may be TRBD1 (5 bases). Germline CDR1 reads SGHNT; CDR2 reads YYREEE (reference sequence). The CDR3 is 14 residues long. Deletions cut 0 bases from V and 1 base from J, with 7 bases between. CDR3 nucleotide sequence: TGTGCCAGCAGCTTGGGGACACTCCAAGAGACCCAGTACTTC. Translating it yields CASSLGTLQETQYF. The entire variable domain, with the rest obtained from reference TRBV5-4 and TRBJ2-5, is as follows: ETGVTQSPTHLIKTRGQQVTLRCSSQSGHNTVSWYQQALGQGPQFIFQYYREEENGRGNFPPRFSGLQFPNYSSELNVNALELDDSALYLCASSLGTLQETQYFGPGTRLLVL.

The sample holds a few counts of this clone. J is TRBJ1-2 and V is TRBV2, with 7 nucleotides matching TRBD1. This CDR3 is 13 amino acids long. V dropped 6 bases and J dropped 6; count of bases not matched to a gene: 7. Germline lookup yields CDR1 SNHLY and CDR2 FYNNEI. The CDR3 loop is CASSRDRVDGYTF. In DNA form, the CDR3 reads TGTGCCAGCAGCCGCGACAGGGTGGATGGCTACACCTTC.

This clone was recorded only once. This sequence joins TRBV28 and TRBJ1-2, with TRBD1 matching over 7 bases. Trimming cost V 5 bases and J 3 bases; bases outside gene matches: 6. CDR1 is MDHEN and CDR2 is SYDVKM in the germline V gene. This CDR3 is 14 amino acids long. CDR3 protein: CASSNRQGYYGYTF. The CDR3 DNA follows: TGTGCCAGCAGTAACCGACAGGGTTACTATGGCTACACCTTC.

The chain is built from TRBV5-1 and TRBJ2-1; the D gene is possibly TRBD2 (6 bases). V dropped 4 bases and J dropped 3 bases, with 11 bases sitting between them. The CDR3 spans 14 residues. Germline V gene lookup returns CDR1 SGHRS and CDR2 YFSETQ. In DNA form, the CDR3 reads TGCGCCAGCAGCCAAGGGACTGTCTACAATGAGCAGTTCTTC. It translates to CASSQGTVYNEQFF.

The chain is built from TRBV21-1 and TRBJ2-7; the listed D gene, TRBD2, was not tested against the DNA. TRBV21-1 is described as a pseudogene. The CDR3 is 16 amino acids. CDR3 nucleotides: TGTGCCAGCAGCAAATGTTTAGCGGAGCCCTCCTACGAGCAGTACGTC. The encoded protein is CASSKCLAEPSYEQYV.

V usage is TRBV19 and J usage is TRBJ1-2; weak D call: TRBD1 (5 bases). CDR1 and CDR2 (germline): LNHDA, SQIVND (reference sequence). CDR3 length: 13 amino acids. The V and J ends lost 7 bases and 7 bases respectively, with 16 bases between them. The CDR3 loop reads CASMVAGRSGYTF. In nucleotides, the CDR3 is TGTGCCAGTATGGTCGCAGGGCGGAGTGGCTACACCTTC.

The CDR3 bases are TGTGCCAGCAGTTTATCACCAGGGTCTGGCGAGCAGTACTTC. Amino acids: CASSLSPGSGEQYF. This chain joins TRBV27 and TRBJ2-7, with a tentative D call TRBD1 (5 bases). V dropped 0 bases and J dropped 6 bases, with 12 bases sitting between them. The V gene's germline CDR1 is MNHEY and CDR2 SMNVEV (reference sequence). This CDR3 has 14 residues.

The V gene is TRBV10-1, the J gene TRBJ1-1, with 7 bases that match TRBD1. V lost 6 bases to trimming and J lost 2 bases; unmatched junction nucleotides: 6. The germline V gene encodes CDR1 WNHNN and CDR2 SYGVQD (reference sequence). The CDR3 has 14 amino acids. The CDR3 sequence is CASSANRGNTEAFF. In DNA, the CDR3 is TGCGCCAGCAGCGCAAACAGGGGTAACACTGAAGCTTTCTTT.

This clone was seen a single time. This chain joins TRBV18 and TRBJ2-4; possibly TRBD1 for D (6 bases). The CDR3 totals 16 residues. V was clipped by 3 bases and J by 0 bases, with 12 bases between them. CDR1 is KGHSH and CDR2 is LQKENI in the germline V gene. This chain's CDR3 is CASSPPGQLAKNIQYF. For the CDR3, the DNA is TGTGCCAGCTCACCCCCCGGACAGCTAGCCAAAAACATTCAGTACTTC.

The chain recombines TRBV30 with TRBJ1-5; D is perhaps TRBD1 (5 bases). This CDR3 has 14 residues. V lost 0 bases and J 11 bases, leaving 17 bases between the germline ends. Per the germline V gene, CDR1 is GTSNPN and CDR2 is SVGIG (reference sequence). For the CDR3, the DNA is TGTGCCTGGAGTGTAGAGGCAGGGCCCCAGTCCCAGCATTTT. Translated: CAWSVEAGPQSQHF.

This clone has a handful of counts. The chain carries TRBV7-2 and TRBJ1-2, with no clear D. Trimming took 5 bases from V and 1 from J, leaving 5 bases between them. This CDR3 spans 12 amino acids. The germline V gene has CDR1 SGHTA and CDR2 FQGNSA. The CDR3 DNA reads TGTGCCAGCAGCCCAATTAACTATGGCTACACCTTC. It codes for CASSPINYGYTF.

In its sample, this clone was seen a few times. V usage is TRBV24-1 and J usage is TRBJ2-6, with a weak D call TRBD1 (6 bases). The V gene lost 3 bases and the J gene lost 4 bases, with 15 bases spanning the gap. This CDR3 is 17 amino acids long. Per germline, CDR1 KGHDR and CDR2 SFDVKD. The CDR3 region is CATSDPPGAKGANVLTF. The DNA of the CDR3 is TGTGCCACCAGTGATCCACCAGGGGCGAAAGGGGCCAACGTCCTGACTTTC.

The genes are TRBV9 and TRBJ1-1; D unclear. The CDR3 covers 15 residues. The V end was cut by 0 bases, the J end by 4 bases, with 13 bases between. The germline CDR1 and CDR2 sequences are SGDLS and YYNGEE. The CDR3 loop is CASSVVETQPTEAFF. In DNA, the CDR3 is TGTGCCAGCAGCGTAGTAGAGACACAACCCACTGAAGCTTTCTTT.

The V and J genes are TRBV5-1 and TRBJ2-5; D unclear. Trimming stripped 3 bases from V and 7 bases from J, with 16 bases between. The V gene's germline CDR1 is SGHRS and CDR2 YFSETQ. The CDR3 length is 14 residues. The CDR3: CASSSDFNSGTQYF. The CDR3 DNA sequence: TGCGCCAGCAGCTCAGATTTTAATTCGGGGACCCAGTACTTC.

This clone has just a few counts. The chain carries TRBV9 and TRBJ1-1, with D unclear. There are 14 residues in the CDR3. V lost 0 bases and J 1 base, leaving 7 bases between the germline ends. Looked up from germline, CDR1 is SGDLS and CDR2 is YYNGEE. This chain's CDR3 is CASSVVSGNTEAFF. DNA of the CDR3: TGTGCCAGCAGCGTAGTAAGCGGGAACACTGAAGCTTTCTTT.

The V call is TRBV10-2, the J call TRBJ1-1, with D possibly being TRBD1 (6 bases). V was cut by 3 bases and J by 4 bases, with 9 bases left in between. Germline V gene data show CDR1 as WSHSY and CDR2 as SAAADI. This CDR3 is built from 13 residues. The CDR3 loop reads CASSEGQLTEAFF. CDR3 sequence (DNA): TGCGCCAGCAGTGAAGGACAGCTCACTGAAGCTTTCTTT.

The genes are TRBV27 and TRBJ1-6, with D perhaps matching TRBD1 (6 bases). CDR1 is MNHEY and CDR2 is SMNVEV in the germline V gene (reference sequence). The V gene lost 5 bases and the J gene lost 6 bases, with 17 bases spanning the gap. The CDR3 spans 16 residues. This CDR3 reads CASSPGTQWGNSPLHF. Written as DNA, the CDR3 is TGTGCCAGCAGTCCGGGGACACAATGGGGTAATTCACCCCTCCACTTT.

The rearrangement links TRBV28 to TRBJ1-4; 8 positions agree with TRBD1. Germline CDR1 and CDR2: MDHEN and SYDVKM. This CDR3 region has 14 residues. V shed 8 bases, J shed 5 bases, and the junction held 7 bases outside the gene matches. CDR3 DNA sequence: TGTGCCAGCCGATCAACAGGGGGGAATGAAAAACTGTTTTTT. Amino acids: CASRSTGGNEKLFF.

This clone has a handful of counts. This chain uses TRBV9 with TRBJ1-3; D is perhaps TRBD1 (5 bases). Trimming removed 4 bases at V and 4 bases at J, with 9 bases between. Germline CDR1 reads SGDLS; CDR2 reads YYNGEE. This CDR3 contains 13 residues. The CDR3 DNA reads TGTGCCAGCAGCCCTCCAGGGGGAAACACCATATATTTT. Amino acid sequence: CASSPPGGNTIYF.

J is TRBJ2-3 and V is TRBV9, with a tentative D call TRBD2 (5 bases). The germline V and J ends were trimmed by 0 bases and 9 bases, with 11 bases remaining between them. The CDR3 totals 13 residues. In germline, CDR1 is SGDLS, CDR2 YYNGEE. CDR3 protein: CASSVELVSTQYF. As DNA, the CDR3 is TGTGCCAGCAGCGTAGAACTAGTGTCGACGCAGTATTTT.

CDR3 protein: CASSLGPQGGGNSPLHF. CDR3 DNA sequence: TGTGCCAGCAGCCTCGGCCCCCAAGGGGGCGGTAATTCACCCCTCCACTTT. This rearrangement joins TRBV5-4 to TRBJ1-6; 7 bases align to TRBD1. V was pared by 4 bases and J by 6 bases, with 13 bases of the junction left unmatched. The CDR3 extends over 17 amino acids. Germline V gives CDR1 SGHNT, CDR2 YYREEE (reference sequence).

CDR3 sequence (DNA): TGTGCCAGTAGGGGCGACAGGGAAGGCTATGGCTACACCTTC. As protein: CASRGDREGYGYTF. The V gene is TRBV19, the J gene TRBJ1-2; TRBD1 matches 7 bases. The CDR3 consists of 14 residues. Germline V gene sequence: CDR1 LNHDA, CDR2 SQIVND (reference sequence). The J segment lost 4 bases and the V segment lost 6 bases, leaving 8 bases of the junction unmatched.

The J gene is TRBJ1-2, the V gene TRBV5-5, with 7 bases identical to TRBD1. The V and J ends lost 5 bases and 5 bases, in that order; junction bases with no gene match: 3. Per germline, CDR1 SGHKS and CDR2 YYEKEE (reference sequence). This CDR3 contains 12 residues. CDR3 protein: CASRRTGYGYTF. The CDR3 nucleotides are TGTGCCAGCAGGCGGACAGGTTATGGCTACACCTTC.

V usage is TRBV7-6 and J usage is TRBJ1-2; 8 nucleotides line up with TRBD1. Germline V CDR1 and CDR2: SGHVS, FNYEAQ. CDR3 length equals 14 residues. The J segment lost 2 bases and the V segment lost 5 bases, leaving 4 bases of the junction unmatched. CDR3 nucleotide sequence: TGTGCCAGCAGCGCCCGACAGGGGAACTATGGCTACACCTTC. Its protein product is CASSARQGNYGYTF.

The V gene is TRBV29-1, the J gene TRBJ1-1; D gene ambiguous. CDR3 length equals 11 residues. The V gene lost 3 bases and the J gene lost 11 bases, with 13 bases spanning the gap. The V gene's germline CDR1 is SQVTM and CDR2 ANQGSEA. CDR3 nucleotide sequence: TGCAGCGTTGATGAGGGTCGTGGGGCTTTCTTT. Translation: CSVDEGRGAFF. Full variable domain (remainder filled in from reference TRBV29-1 and TRBJ1-1): SAVISQKPSRDICQRGTSLTIQCQVDSQVTMMFWYRQQPGQSLTLIATANQGSEATYESGFVIDKFPISRPNLTFSTLTVSNMSPEDSSIYLCSVDEGRGAFFGQGTRLTVV.

J is TRBJ1-2 and V is TRBV5-8; unclear D gene. The CDR3 spans 15 residues. V lost 2 bases and J 1 base, leaving 12 bases between the germline ends. Germline V gives CDR1 SGHTS, CDR2 YDEGEE. In DNA, the CDR3 is TGTGCCAGCAGCTTTCGGCAGACTCTTAACTATGGCTACACCTTC. Amino acid sequence: CASSFRQTLNYGYTF.

The V gene is TRBV29-1, the J gene TRBJ1-1; no clear D gene. V dropped 4 bases and J dropped 4 bases, with 7 bases sitting between them. CDR3 length: 11 residues. Germline V lookup: CDR1 SQVTM, CDR2 ANQGSEA. The CDR3 loop is CSVGSSTEAFF. Here the CDR3 DNA reads TGCAGCGTTGGATCCAGCACTGAAGCTTTCTTT.